The present TCR beta chain was sequenced within a study of CD8+CD57+ T cells in acquired aplastic anemia. General study findings and limits: Overlapping CD8+ CDR3 repertoires of patients and controls contained twenty-nine shared sequences.

The TCR beta profiling, which covered VDJ combination and CDR3 sequence, was carried out using genomic DNA as the template. Using its own MiXCR run on the reads, TCRdb lists one record per CDR3 protein. Among approximately 150,000 distinct CDR3 sequences listed, 71% were seen once. Worth noting for this clonotype: Its antigen is not identified.

Flow cytometry had shown expanded CD8+CD57+ cells in the patients chosen for sequencing. A severe acquired aplastic anemia diagnosis applied to all patients. Receipt of therapy had not occurred in any patient by the time of blood sampling. The length of the CDR3 is 12 residues. Germline values: CDR1 SGHTA, CDR2 FQGNSA. Between the trimmed V and J ends, which lost 3 bases and 15 bases, there was a span of 15 bases. The chain employs TRBV7-2 and TRBJ1-3; possibly TRBD1 for D (5 bases). Sequenced material: sorted CD4+, CD8+, or CD8+CD57+ T cells (not recorded which) from PBMCs. The sequence was collected from a human donor with aplastic anemia. CDR3 protein: CASSFPRAAEYF. The CDR3, as DNA: TGTGCCAGCAGCTTCCCCAGGGCCGCAGAATATTTT.